The 20 T cell receptor beta chains below all came from one sample that was sequenced in a study of T cell repertoires in cytomegalovirus infection. Using its own MiXCR run on the reads, TCRdb lists one record per CDR3 protein. The sample records 560,000 or so distinct CDR3 sequences, about 17% being singletons. Material: CD8+ T cells from PBMCs. The receptor source for this set is a human donor in good health (CMV status not recorded). Some clones in this sample may be carry-over from other donors' samples.

Ten or more counts support this clonotype. V usage is TRBV11-2 and J usage is TRBJ1-3; 7 nucleotides line up with TRBD1. Germline V CDR1 and CDR2: SGHAT, FQNNGV. The CDR3 is made up of 16 amino acids. Trimming at V came to 6 bases and at J to 4 bases, leaving 12 bases not matched to a gene. CDR3: CASSWGRGLRGNTIYF. CDR3 coding DNA: TGTGCCAGCAGTTGGGGAAGGGGGCTGAGAGGAAACACCATATATTTT.

This clonotype occurred many times. J is TRBJ1-5 and V is TRBV12-3 or TRBV12-4, with D perhaps matching TRBD1 (5 bases). Deletions cut 6 bases from V and 3 bases from J, with 15 bases between. This CDR3 has 15 residues. In nucleotides, the CDR3 is TGTGCCAGCAGACCGGGACCCCGAGACAATCAGCCCCAGCATTTT. Translation: CASRPGPRDNQPQHF.

The sample holds many counts of this clonotype. The chain joins TRBV11-2 to TRBJ2-1; 9 bases line up with TRBD2. J was trimmed by 4 bases and V by 4 bases; bases with no gene match: 11. There are 17 residues in the CDR3. The germline gives CDR1 SGHAT, CDR2 FQNNGV. CDR3 loop: CASSSLPSGAVYNEQFF. In nucleotides, the CDR3 is TGTGCCAGCAGCTCCCTGCCTAGCGGGGCGGTGTACAATGAGCAGTTCTTC. The entire variable domain, with the rest obtained from reference TRBV11-2 and TRBJ2-1, is as follows: EAGVAQSPRYKIIEKRQSVAFWCNPISGHATLYWYQQILGQGPKLLIQFQNNGVVDDSQLPKDRFSAERLKGVDSTLKIQPAKLEDSAVYLCASSSLPSGAVYNEQFFGPGTRLTVL.

The table lists this clonotype with many counts. This chain uses TRBV7-9 with TRBJ2-7; D not certain. The CDR3 is 15 residues long. CDR1 SEHNR and CDR2 FQNEAQ come from the germline V gene (reference sequence). The ends were cut back, 5 bases at V and 2 bases at J, with 16 bases in the middle. The CDR3 reads CASSTLNESPYEQYF. The CDR3 DNA follows: TGTGCCAGCAGCACACTCAACGAGTCCCCCTACGAGCAGTACTTC.

This clonotype showed up many times. The chain has TRBV7-9 and TRBJ1-2; D perhaps matches TRBD1 (6 bases). V lost 1 base, J lost 3 bases, and 12 bases lay in between. This CDR3 comprises 15 residues. CDR1 and CDR2 from the germline V gene are SEHNR and FQNEAQ (reference sequence). This CDR3 is CASSLGGDIYYGYTF. For the CDR3, the DNA is TGTGCCAGCAGCTTAGGGGGGGACATTTACTATGGCTACACCTTC.

The genes are TRBV6-1 and TRBJ1-2; possibly TRBD1 for D (6 bases). The CDR3 is made up of 14 amino acids. Deletions cut 2 bases from V and 6 bases from J, with 13 bases between. Germline V CDR1 and CDR2: MNHNS, SASEGT. The CDR3 DNA reads TGTGCCAGCAGTGAATTGTCAGGGGACGATGGCTACACCTTC. Its translation is CASSELSGDDGYTF.

This chain joins TRBV29-1 and TRBJ2-1; 10 bases match TRBD2. Germline trimming cut 7 bases from V and 7 bases from J; bases unmatched to any gene: 19. The CDR3 consists of 17 residues. CDR1 is SQVTM, CDR2 ANQGSEA, per germline. The CDR3 nucleotides read TGCAGCGATCCGTACCGCCTGGTACTAGCGGGAAAGAATGAGCAGTTCTTC. This translates into CSDPYRLVLAGKNEQFF.

This clonotype was picked up one time. A much larger clonotype is one base distant, so this may be a read error. The CDR3 protein is CACSEYKGVTGTQYF. The CDR3 DNA is TGTGCCTGCAGTGAATATAAAGGTGTTACGGGGACCCAGTACTTC. The V gene is TRBV25-1, the J gene TRBJ2-5; D ambiguous. This CDR3 region has 15 residues. The germline CDR1 and CDR2 sequences are MGHDK and SYGVNS.

The chain employs TRBV4-1 and TRBJ2-7, with D possibly called TRBD1 or TRBD2 (5 bases each). Trimming removed 0 bases at V and 0 bases at J, with 12 bases between. The CDR3 has 16 amino acids. Looked up from germline, CDR1 is MGHRA and CDR2 is YSYEKL. The CDR3 coding sequence is TGCGCCAGCAGCCAAGAGGGGCGGGTAAGCTCCTACGAGCAGTACTTC. As protein: CASSQEGRVSSYEQYF.

This clonotype was found a few times. The chain joins TRBV20-1 to TRBJ1-1, with unresolved D. Trimming took off 3 bases at V and 3 bases at J, with 17 bases between the two ends. The germline gives CDR1 DFQATT, CDR2 SNEGSKA (reference sequence). CDR3 length: 15 amino acids. In DNA, the CDR3 is TGCAGTGCTAGCGCCTCTGGGCATTGGGACACTGAAGCTTTCTTT. Its protein is CSASASGHWDTEAFF.

The chain has TRBV19 and TRBJ2-3; D unresolved. The CDR3 has 12 amino acids. Between the trimmed V and J ends, which lost 2 bases and 4 bases, there was a span of 4 bases. Germline values: CDR1 LNHDA, CDR2 SQIVND (reference sequence). CDR3 sequence: CASSINADTQYF. As DNA, the CDR3 is TGTGCCAGTAGTATAAACGCAGATACGCAGTATTTT.

This clonotype was observed at least ten times. The V gene is TRBV7-9, the J gene TRBJ2-1, with TRBD2 as a possible D gene (7 bases). CDR3 size: 15 residues. V lost 7 bases and J lost 8, with 21 bases in between. CDR1 is SEHNR and CDR2 is FQNEAQ in the germline V gene (reference sequence). CDR3 nucleotides: TGTGCCAGCATCAAGGGGACGGGGGGCCTGCATGAGCAGTTCTTC. It encodes CASIKGTGGLHEQFF.

This clonotype was detected many times. The chain joins TRBV7-8 to TRBJ2-3; D might be TRBD1 or TRBD2, each matching 5 bases. The V end was cut by 5 bases, the J end by 1 base, with 16 bases between. The CDR3 length is 16 residues. Per germline, CDR1 SGHVS and CDR2 FQNEAQ. The CDR3 sequence: CASSPEPGPRTDTQYF. As DNA, the CDR3 is TGTGCCAGCAGCCCCGAGCCGGGACCGCGCACAGATACGCAGTATTTT.

This clonotype was counted many times. The rearrangement uses TRBV7-8 and TRBJ1-6; D is perhaps TRBD1 (5 bases). The CDR3 totals 16 residues. Looked up from germline, CDR1 is SGHVS and CDR2 is FQNEAQ. Deletions cut 2 bases from V and 13 bases from J, with 21 bases between. The CDR3 sequence is CASSLSHRPTGVPLHF. CDR3 in DNA: TGTGCCAGCAGCTTATCCCACAGGCCTACGGGTGTTCCCCTCCACTTT. The full variable domain, with the rest looked up from reference TRBV7-8 and TRBJ1-6, is GAGVSQSPRYKVAKRGQDVALRCDPISGHVSLFWYQQALGQGPEFLTYFQNEAQLDKSGLPSDRFFAERPEGSVSTLKIQRTQQEDSAVYLCASSLSHRPTGVPLHFGNGTRLTVT.

This clonotype was observed a handful of times. The gene calls are TRBV20-1 and TRBJ1-1; the D gene is possibly TRBD1 (5 bases). Germline CDR1 reads DFQATT; CDR2 reads SNEGSKA (reference sequence). CDR3 size: 13 residues. Trimming cost V 0 bases and J 2 bases, with 7 bases left between them. CDR3 loop: CSARDWDNTEAFF. The CDR3 nucleotides are TGCAGTGCTAGAGACTGGGACAACACTGAAGCTTTCTTT.

This clonotype was counted many times. The CDR3 coding sequence is TGTGCCAGCAGCGGGGGGCCTTCAATAAACACTGAAGCTTTCTTT. This gives the protein CASSGGPSINTEAFF. The chain recombines TRBV4-2 with TRBJ1-1, with D possibly TRBD1 on 6 matching bases. CDR1 LGHNA and CDR2 YNFKEQ come from the germline V gene. This CDR3 contains 15 residues. Trimming removed 5 bases at V and 2 bases at J, with 15 bases between.

This clonotype appeared many times. This chain connects TRBV6-1 to TRBJ2-7, with 8 bases matching TRBD1. The junction had 10 bases not matched to a gene; V was cut back by 1 base and J by 8 bases. In germline, CDR1 is MNHNS, CDR2 SASEGT. This CDR3 has 15 amino acids. Here the CDR3 reads CASSEEGQDREQQYF. The CDR3 bases are TGTGCCAGCAGTGAAGAGGGACAGGACAGAGAACAGCAGTACTTC.

This clonotype has more than one count but fewer than ten. This chain links TRBV5-1 with TRBJ1-1; the D is unclear. The CDR3 is 14 residues long. Trimming pared 2 bases from V and 0 bases from J, leaving 8 bases between. Germline assignment: CDR1 SGHRS and CDR2 YFSETQ. The CDR3 reads CASSFVYMNTEAFF. The CDR3 DNA reads TGCGCCAGCAGCTTCGTCTACATGAACACTGAAGCTTTCTTT.

The chain uses TRBV12-3 or TRBV12-4 and TRBJ2-5, with 12 bases fitting TRBD2. The CDR3 consists of 16 residues. With V trimmed by 2 bases and J by 4 bases, 5 bases remained unmatched. CDR3 sequence (DNA): TGTGCCAGCAGTTTAAGCCTAGCGGGGGGGGGAGAGACCCAGTACTTC. This translates into CASSLSLAGGGETQYF.

This clonotype was seen repeatedly, ten times or more. The chain joins TRBV7-9 to TRBJ2-5; D gene uncertain. Germline V gene sequence: CDR1 SEHNR, CDR2 FQNEAQ (reference sequence). The CDR3 consists of 13 residues. Deletions cut 3 bases from V and 5 bases from J, with 10 bases between. The CDR3 nucleotides are TGTGCCAGCAGCTTTACCCTGCAGGAGACCCAGTACTTC. It codes for CASSFTLQETQYF.